This T cell receptor beta chain was found in a study of T cells of healthy individuals. This clonotype was seen a few times. The CDR3 loop spans 14 amino acids. V shed 0 bases and J shed 3 bases, with 8 bases lying between them. The germline CDR1 and CDR2 sequences are ENHRY and SYGVKD. TCRdb re-derived calls from the 5' RACE reads in MiXCR, one entry per CDR3 protein. Here the sample spans about 53,000 distinct CDR3 sequences, about 14% being singletons. This receptor was identified in a human donor in good health. V gene TRBV10-3 combines with J gene TRBJ1-1; D is uncertain. The CDR3, as DNA: TGTGCCATCAGTGAGTCGAATTGGGACACTGAAGCTTTCTTT. Translation gives CAISESNWDTEAFF.